Presented here are 15 T cell receptor beta chains from one specimen sequenced in a study of blood T cell repertoires in COVID-19. Clones were sequenced by immunoSEQ multiplex PCR, and TCRdb holds only the in-frame ones, with some missing. Of 200,000 or so clones in the sample, just over 85% were seen once. Input material: PBMCs or T cells enriched from blood (not recorded which). Source of these receptors: a woman aged 40 to 49 with acute COVID-19.

Of note for this clone: The junction does not match germline at one end; this may be a read error. The rearrangement links TRBV7-7 to TRBJ2-2; tentatively, D is TRBD1 (6 bases). CDR3 length: 15 residues. Germline CDR1 is SSHAT and CDR2 is FNYEAQ (reference sequence). Written as DNA, the CDR3 is TGTGCTAGCAGCCCCGGGACATTCAACACCGGGGAGCTGTTTTTT. Translating it yields CASSPGTFNTGELFF. Combining the CDR3 with reference TRBV7-7 and TRBJ2-2 gives the whole variable domain GAGVSQSPRYKVTKRGQDVTLRCDPISSHATLYWYQQALGQGPEFLTYFNYEAQPDKSGLPSDRFSAERPEGSISTLTIQRTEQRDSAMYRCASSPGTFNTGELFFGEGSRLTVL.

The chain joins TRBV5-1 to TRBJ2-7, with D maybe TRBD1 (6 bases). The length of the CDR3 is 15 residues. From germline, CDR1 is SGHRS and CDR2 YFSETQ. V lost 0 bases and J lost 2, with 12 bases in between. CDR3 residues: CASSLEGHATYEQYF. The CDR3 DNA sequence: TGCGCCAGCAGCTTGGAGGGACATGCGACCTACGAGCAGTACTTC.

The V gene is TRBV5-4, the J gene TRBJ1-2; TRBD1 matches at 8 bases. The CDR3 is 16 amino acids. V shed 7 bases, J shed 2 bases, and the junction held 13 bases outside the gene matches. The V gene's germline CDR1 is SGHNT and CDR2 YYREEE (reference sequence). The CDR3 is CASRRSGGPLNYGYTF. The CDR3, as DNA: TGTGCCAGCCGGAGGTCAGGGGGCCCACTAAACTATGGCTACACCTTC.

The chain carries TRBV19 and TRBJ1-5; possibly TRBD1 for D (5 bases). Germline V gene lookup returns CDR1 LNHDA and CDR2 SQIVND (reference sequence). This CDR3 spans 15 amino acids. V lost 6 bases to trimming and J lost 3 bases, with 15 bases between them. CDR3 nucleotide sequence: TGTGCCAGTAGGATGACAGAGATTGTCAATCAGCCCCAGCATTTT. Protein product: CASRMTEIVNQPQHF.

The rearrangement uses TRBV28 and TRBJ1-2, with 9 bases that match TRBD1. V lost 4 bases, J lost 8 bases, and 5 bases stayed unmatched. This CDR3 is 13 amino acids long. In germline, CDR1 is MDHEN, CDR2 SYDVKM. CDR3 sequence: CASSSDRGKGYTF. CDR3 DNA: TGTGCCAGCAGTTCAGACAGGGGGAAAGGCTACACCTTC.

The chain joins TRBV6-2 or TRBV6-3 to TRBJ2-7, with D perhaps matching TRBD2 (6 bases). The CDR3 sequence is 14 residues long. The germline gives CDR1 MNHEY, CDR2 SVGEGT. The V end was cut by 2 bases, the J end by 9 bases, with 17 bases between. The CDR3: CASSYRVGLAVQYF. CDR3 sequence (DNA): TGTGCCAGCAGTTACAGAGTGGGACTTGCTGTGCAGTACTTC.

This chain connects TRBV6-4 to TRBJ2-2; the D gene is possibly TRBD1 (6 bases). With 6 bases removed from V and 1 base from J, the gap between germline ends came to 6 bases. CDR1 and CDR2 (germline): MRHNA, SNTAGT. This CDR3 is 13 amino acids long. The CDR3 here is CASRTGNTGELFF. Here the CDR3 DNA reads TGTGCCAGCAGGACAGGGAACACCGGGGAGCTGTTTTTT.

The chain uses TRBV19 and TRBJ1-5, with TRBD1 as a possible D gene (5 bases). Germline values: CDR1 LNHDA, CDR2 SQIVND (reference sequence). This CDR3 comprises 15 residues. V gave up 3 bases and J gave up 3 bases, with 12 bases separating them. The CDR3 is CASSIDGGYNQPQHF. The CDR3 DNA sequence: TGTGCCAGTAGTATCGACGGGGGGTACAATCAGCCCCAGCATTTT.

The chain links TRBV14 to TRBJ2-7, with D uncertain. Germline values: CDR1 SGHDN, CDR2 FVKESK. V lost 4 bases to trimming and J lost 3 bases, with 10 bases between them. The CDR3 sequence is 13 residues long. DNA for the CDR3: TGTGCCAGCAGCCGTGCTGACATCTACGAGCAGTACTTC. It translates to CASSRADIYEQYF. Together with reference TRBV14 and TRBJ2-7, the CDR3 gives the full variable domain: EAGVTQFPSHSVIEKGQTVTLRCDPISGHDNLYWYRRVMGKEIKFLLHFVKESKQDESGMPNNRFLAERTGGTYSTLKVQPAELEDSGVYFCASSRADIYEQYFGPGTRLTVT.

The chain is built from TRBV9 and TRBJ1-1; the match to TRBD1 covers 7 bases. Germline V gene lookup returns CDR1 SGDLS and CDR2 YYNGEE. V shed 1 base, J shed 6 bases, and the junction held 6 bases outside the gene matches. The CDR3 runs 14 residues. The DNA of the CDR3 is TGTGCCAGCAGCGTATCTCCAGACAGGGCTGAAGCTTTCTTT. It codes for CASSVSPDRAEAFF.

The count of this clone is one. The chain joins TRBV29-1 to TRBJ1-1; D perhaps matches TRBD1 (6 bases). The length of the CDR3 is 14 residues. V shed 4 bases and J shed 1 base, with 13 bases lying between them. Germline V gives CDR1 SQVTM, CDR2 ANQGSEA. CDR3 in amino acids: CSVGGRGTNTEAFF. The CDR3 coding sequence is TGCAGCGTTGGGGGCAGGGGAACGAACACTGAAGCTTTCTTT. Together with reference TRBV29-1 and TRBJ1-1, the CDR3 gives the full variable domain: SAVISQKPSRDICQRGTSLTIQCQVDSQVTMMFWYRQQPGQSLTLIATANQGSEATYESGFVIDKFPISRPNLTFSTLTVSNMSPEDSSIYLCSVGGRGTNTEAFFGQGTRLTVV.

This chain connects TRBV19 to TRBJ1-4; TRBD1 is a possible D gene (6 bases). The CDR3 consists of 15 residues. Germline V lookup: CDR1 LNHDA, CDR2 SQIVND (reference sequence). Between the trimmed V and J ends, which lost 10 bases and 0 bases, there was a span of 15 bases. CDR3 bases: TGTGCCACCTCGGGACACTCTGCAACTAATGAAAAACTGTTTTTT. Its protein product is CATSGHSATNEKLFF.

The V call is TRBV6-5, the J call TRBJ2-7, with 7 bases matching TRBD1. After removal of 2 bases from V and 9 bases from J, the junction contained 10 bases not matched to a gene. The length of the CDR3 is 14 residues. Germline V CDR1 and CDR2: MNHEY, SVGAGI. The CDR3 coding sequence is TGTGCCAGCAGTTACGAGGGGGCAGGGGCCCCGCAGTACTTC. It translates to CASSYEGAGAPQYF.

V is TRBV9 and J is TRBJ1-4; possible D gene TRBD1, 5 bases. Germline V gene lookup returns CDR1 SGDLS and CDR2 YYNGEE. This CDR3 has 14 residues. Trimming pared 3 bases from V and 6 bases from J, leaving 12 bases between. CDR3 loop: CASSGRGGYEKLFF. The CDR3 bases are TGTGCCAGCAGCGGGAGGGGCGGGTATGAAAAACTGTTTTTT.

This clone was recorded once. This sequence joins TRBV4-3 and TRBJ1-1; possible D gene TRBD1, 6 bases. Germline V gene sequence: CDR1 LGHNA, CDR2 YSLEER. The CDR3 is 15 residues long. Between the trimmed V and J ends, which lost 4 bases and 4 bases, there was a span of 16 bases. CDR3 sequence reads: CASSRFPGVGTEAFF. CDR3 coding DNA: TGCGCCAGCAGCCGTTTCCCAGGGGTGGGCACTGAAGCTTTCTTT.